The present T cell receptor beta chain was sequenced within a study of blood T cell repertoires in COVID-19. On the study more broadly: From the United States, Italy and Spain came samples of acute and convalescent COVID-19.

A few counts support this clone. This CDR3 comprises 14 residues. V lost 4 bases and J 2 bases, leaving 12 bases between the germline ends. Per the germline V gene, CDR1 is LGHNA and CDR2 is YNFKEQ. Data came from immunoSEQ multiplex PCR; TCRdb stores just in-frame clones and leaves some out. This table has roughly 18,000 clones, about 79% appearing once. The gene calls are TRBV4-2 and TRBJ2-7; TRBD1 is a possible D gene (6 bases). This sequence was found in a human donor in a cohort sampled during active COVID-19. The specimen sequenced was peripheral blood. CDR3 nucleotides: TGTGCCAGCAGCCCCCCCAGGGACACCTACGAGCAGTACTTC. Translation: CASSPPRDTYEQYF.